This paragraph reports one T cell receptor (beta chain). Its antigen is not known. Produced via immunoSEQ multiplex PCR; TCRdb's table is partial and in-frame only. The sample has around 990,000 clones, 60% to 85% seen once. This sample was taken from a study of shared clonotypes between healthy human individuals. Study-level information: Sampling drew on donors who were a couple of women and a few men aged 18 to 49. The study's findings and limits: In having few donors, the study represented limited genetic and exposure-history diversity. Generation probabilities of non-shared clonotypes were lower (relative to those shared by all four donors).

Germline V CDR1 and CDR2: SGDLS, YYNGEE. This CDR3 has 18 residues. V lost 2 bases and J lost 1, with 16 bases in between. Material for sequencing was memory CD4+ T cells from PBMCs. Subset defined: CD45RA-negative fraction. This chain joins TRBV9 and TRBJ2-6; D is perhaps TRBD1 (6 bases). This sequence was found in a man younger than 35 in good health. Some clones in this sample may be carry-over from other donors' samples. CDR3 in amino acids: CASSVNRVRWSGANVLTF. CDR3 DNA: TGTGCCAGCAGCGTCAACAGGGTGAGGTGGTCTGGGGCCAACGTCCTGACTTTC.